This T cell receptor (beta chain) was captured by sequencing in a study of beta chain features in type 1 diabetes. The investigators reverse transcribed all of the isolated RNA, so they sequenced expressed TCRB transcripts. Profiled with immunoSEQ multiplex PCR; TCRdb holds only in-frame clones, not every one. The table records 400,000 to 500,000 clones, approximately 13% of them present only once. One heparinised draw of blood, averaging approximately 110 mL, came from each donor. From germline, CDR1 is SGDLS and CDR2 YYNGEE. Trimming left V 0 bases short and J 5 bases short, with 11 bases between. The CDR3 runs 14 residues. This clone was detected only a few times.

This clonotype originated in a man younger than 45 in good health. The V gene is TRBV9, the J gene TRBJ2-5; D is perhaps TRBD2 (5 bases). The source material was naive CD4+ T cells from blood. The CDR3 nucleotides are TGTGCCAGCAGCGTAGGGGGAGAGTGGGAGACCCAGTACTTC. As protein: CASSVGGEWETQYF.